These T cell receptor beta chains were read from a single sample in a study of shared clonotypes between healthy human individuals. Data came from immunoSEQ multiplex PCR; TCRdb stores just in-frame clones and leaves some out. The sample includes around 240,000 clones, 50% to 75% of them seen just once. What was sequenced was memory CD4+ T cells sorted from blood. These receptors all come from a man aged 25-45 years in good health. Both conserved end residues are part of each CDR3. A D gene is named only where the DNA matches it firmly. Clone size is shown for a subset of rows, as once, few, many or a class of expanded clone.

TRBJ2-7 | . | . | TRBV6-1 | TGTGCCAGCAGTGATGACGTCTGGAACGAGCAGTACTTC | CASSDDVWNEQYF
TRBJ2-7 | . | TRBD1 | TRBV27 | TGTGCCAGCCGATTTGCCCGGGGACAGGGGGCATACGAGCAGTACTTC | CASRFARGQGAYEQYF
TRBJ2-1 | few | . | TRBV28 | TGTGCCAGCAGTACAGCCGGGACGCTAAATGAGCAGTTCTTC | CASSTAGTLNEQFF
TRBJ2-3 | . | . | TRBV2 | TGTGCCAGCAGCGTAACCCCAAGCACAGATACGCAGTATTTT | CASSVTPSTDTQYF
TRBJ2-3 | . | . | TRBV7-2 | TGTGCCAGCAGCTTAACCAATGGGGGGCACACAGATACGCAGTATTTT | CASSLTNGGHTDTQYF
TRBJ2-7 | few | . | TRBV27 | TGTGCCAGCAGTTTCGGCCACGAGCAGTACTTC | CASSFGHEQYF
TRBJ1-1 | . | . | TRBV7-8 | TGTGCCAGCAGCTTGGGACGTTTCCCCACTGAAGCTTTCTTT | CASSLGRFPTEAFF
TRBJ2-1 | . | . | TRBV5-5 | TGTGCCAGCAGCGCTACCTCGGACAATGAGCAGTTCTTC | CASSATSDNEQFF
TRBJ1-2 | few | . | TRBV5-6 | TGTGCCAGCAGCTTGGGTGCTTGGGGAGAGGGCTACACCTTC | CASSLGAWGEGYTF
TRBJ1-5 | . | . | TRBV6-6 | TGTGCCAGCCTCATGAATAGCAATCAGCCCCAGCATTTT | CASLMNSNQPQHF
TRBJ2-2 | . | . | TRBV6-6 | TGTGCCACCCGTTTGTTGGCCCTTAACACCGGGGAGCTGTTTTTT | CATRLLALNTGELFF
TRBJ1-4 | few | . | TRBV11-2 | TGTGCCAGCAGCTTAGGATCAGGGGCCAGACTTGCAACTAATGAAAAACTGTTTTTT | CASSLGSGARLATNEKLFF
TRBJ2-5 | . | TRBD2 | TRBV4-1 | TGCGCCAGCAGCCAACGAGGGGTAGCGGGAGGGGAGGAGACCCAGTACTTC | CASSQRGVAGGEETQYF
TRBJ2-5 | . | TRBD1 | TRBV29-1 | TGCAGCGTTGAAGCGGACAGGGGGCGCACAGAGACCCAGTACTTC | CSVEADRGRTETQYF
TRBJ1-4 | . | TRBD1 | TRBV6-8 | TGTGCCAGCACTCCCAAATCGAGGGGGCGGGCTGCAACTAATGAAAAACTGTTTTTT | CASTPKSRGRAATNEKLFF
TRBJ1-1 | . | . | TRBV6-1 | TGTGCCAGCAGTGAAGGTGGCGGATTAGGTTTGGGGACTGAAGCTTTCTTT | CASSEGGGLGLGTEAFF
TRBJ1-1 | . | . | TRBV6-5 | TGTGCCAGCAGGTCAGGGGTGGTAGGGGCTTTCTTT | CASRSGVVGAFF
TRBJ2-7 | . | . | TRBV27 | TGTGCCAGCAGTTTATCATATGGGAACTACTACGAGCAGTACTTC | CASSLSYGNYYEQYF
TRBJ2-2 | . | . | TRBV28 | TGTGCCAGCAGTTTTTTTAGCGGTCGCAGGGTTCGAACCGGGGAGCTGTTTTTT | CASSFFSGRRVRTGELFF
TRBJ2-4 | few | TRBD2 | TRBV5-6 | TGTGCCAGCAACCGACTAGCGGATAAAAACATTCAGTACTTC | CASNRLADKNIQYF